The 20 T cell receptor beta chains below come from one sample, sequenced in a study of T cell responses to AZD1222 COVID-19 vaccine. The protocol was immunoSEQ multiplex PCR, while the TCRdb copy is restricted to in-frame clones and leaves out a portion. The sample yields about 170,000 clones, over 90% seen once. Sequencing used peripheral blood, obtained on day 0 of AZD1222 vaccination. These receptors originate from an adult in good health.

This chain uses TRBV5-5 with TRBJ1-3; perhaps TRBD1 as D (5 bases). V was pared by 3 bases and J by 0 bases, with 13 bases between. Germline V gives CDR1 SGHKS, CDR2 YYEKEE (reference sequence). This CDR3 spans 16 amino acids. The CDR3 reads CASSSGGPNSGNTIYF. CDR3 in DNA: TGTGCCAGCAGCTCTGGGGGACCCAACTCTGGAAACACCATATATTTT. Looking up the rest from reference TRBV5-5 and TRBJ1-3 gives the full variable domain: DAGVTQSPTHLIKTRGQQVTLRCSPISGHKSVSWYQQVLGQGPQFIFQYYEKEERGRGNFPDRFSARQFPNYSSELNVNALLLGDSALYLCASSSGGPNSGNTIYFGEGSWLTVV.

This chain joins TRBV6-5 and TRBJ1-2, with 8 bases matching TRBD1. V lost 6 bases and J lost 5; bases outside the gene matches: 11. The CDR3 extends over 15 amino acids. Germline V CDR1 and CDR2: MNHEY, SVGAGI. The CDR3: CASRDSGQGPYGYTF. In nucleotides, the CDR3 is TGTGCCAGCAGAGACTCCGGACAGGGCCCTTATGGCTACACCTTC.

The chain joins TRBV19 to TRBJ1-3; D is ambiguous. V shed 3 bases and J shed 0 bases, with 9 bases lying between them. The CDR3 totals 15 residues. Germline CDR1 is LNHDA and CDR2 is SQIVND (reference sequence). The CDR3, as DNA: TGTGCCAGTAGTATGCTCTCCGACTCTGGAAACACCATATATTTT. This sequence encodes CASSMLSDSGNTIYF.

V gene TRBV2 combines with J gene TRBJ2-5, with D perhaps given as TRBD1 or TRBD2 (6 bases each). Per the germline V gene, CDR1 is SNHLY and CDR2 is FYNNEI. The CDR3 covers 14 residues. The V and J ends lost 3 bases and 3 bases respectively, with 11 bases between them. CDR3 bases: TGTGCCAGCAGTGACGCGGGGACAAAAGAGACCCAGTACTTC. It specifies CASSDAGTKETQYF.

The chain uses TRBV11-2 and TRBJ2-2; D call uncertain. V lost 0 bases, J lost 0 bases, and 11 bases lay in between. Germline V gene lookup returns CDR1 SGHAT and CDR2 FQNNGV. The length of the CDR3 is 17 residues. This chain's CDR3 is CASSLDPISANTGELFF. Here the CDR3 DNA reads TGTGCCAGCAGCTTAGACCCAATATCCGCGAACACCGGGGAGCTGTTTTTT.

CDR3 DNA: TGCGCCAGCAAAATCTCCCAGGGGCGAAATTCACCCCTCCACTTT. Its translation: CASKISQGRNSPLHF. J is TRBJ1-6 and V is TRBV4-1; weak D call: TRBD1 (6 bases). Trimming took 7 bases from V and 7 from J, leaving 17 bases between them. This CDR3 comprises 15 residues. In germline, CDR1 is MGHRA, CDR2 YSYEKL.

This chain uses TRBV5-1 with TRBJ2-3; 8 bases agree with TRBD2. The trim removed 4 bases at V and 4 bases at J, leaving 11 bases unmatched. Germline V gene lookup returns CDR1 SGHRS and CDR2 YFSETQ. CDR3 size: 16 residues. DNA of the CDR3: TGCGCCAGCAGCGAATTCCCAGCGGGGGCGGCAGATACGCAGTATTTT. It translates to CASSEFPAGAADTQYF.

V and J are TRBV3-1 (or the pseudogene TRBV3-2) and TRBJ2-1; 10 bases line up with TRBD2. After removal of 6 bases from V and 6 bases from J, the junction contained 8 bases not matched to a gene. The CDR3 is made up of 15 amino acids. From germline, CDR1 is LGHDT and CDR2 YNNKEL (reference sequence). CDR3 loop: CASRQTSGASNEQFF. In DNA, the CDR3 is TGTGCCAGCAGACAAACTAGCGGGGCCTCCAATGAGCAGTTCTTC.

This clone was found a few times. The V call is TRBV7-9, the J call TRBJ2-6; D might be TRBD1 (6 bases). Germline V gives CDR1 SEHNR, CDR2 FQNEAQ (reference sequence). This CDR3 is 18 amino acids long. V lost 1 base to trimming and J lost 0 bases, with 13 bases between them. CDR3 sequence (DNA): TGTGCCAGCAGCTTAGAGGCAGGGGTAGTCTCTGGGGCCAACGTCCTGACTTTC. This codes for CASSLEAGVVSGANVLTF.

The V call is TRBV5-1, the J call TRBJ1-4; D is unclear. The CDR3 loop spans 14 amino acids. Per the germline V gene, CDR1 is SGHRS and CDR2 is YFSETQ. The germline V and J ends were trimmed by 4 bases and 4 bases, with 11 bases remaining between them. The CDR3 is CASSPDYYNEKLFF. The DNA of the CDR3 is TGCGCCAGCAGCCCCGATTACTATAATGAAAAACTGTTTTTT.

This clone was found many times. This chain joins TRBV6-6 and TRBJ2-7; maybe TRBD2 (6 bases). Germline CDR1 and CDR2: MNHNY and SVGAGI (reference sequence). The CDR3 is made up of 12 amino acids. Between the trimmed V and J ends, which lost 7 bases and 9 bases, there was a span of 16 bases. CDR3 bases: TGTGCCAGCAACGGCGGGGATACAGTGCAGTACTTC. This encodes CASNGGDTVQYF.

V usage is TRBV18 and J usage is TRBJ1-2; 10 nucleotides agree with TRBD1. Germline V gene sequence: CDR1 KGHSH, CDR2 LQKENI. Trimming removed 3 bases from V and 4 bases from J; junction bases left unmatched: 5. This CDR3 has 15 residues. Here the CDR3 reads CASSPSGTGAYGYTF. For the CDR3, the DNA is TGTGCCAGCTCACCTTCCGGGACAGGGGCCTATGGCTACACCTTC.

CDR3 amino acids: CASSLGFTTGDYGYTF. The CDR3 DNA reads as TGCGCCAGCAGCTTGGGGTTTACCACAGGGGATTACGGCTACACCTTC. The J gene is TRBJ1-2, the V gene TRBV5-1; 7 bases align to TRBD1. CDR1 is SGHRS and CDR2 is YFSETQ in the germline V gene. V trimming: 0 bases; J trimming: 8 bases; junction bases outside the gene matches: 13. This CDR3 has 16 amino acids.

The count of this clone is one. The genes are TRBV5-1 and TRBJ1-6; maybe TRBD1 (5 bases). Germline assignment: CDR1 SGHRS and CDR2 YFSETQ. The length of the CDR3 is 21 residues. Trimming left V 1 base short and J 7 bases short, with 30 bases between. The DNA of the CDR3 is TGCGCCAGCAGCTTGTTGCCAGGTTGGGCTTCTGGGGGGGACGGAAATTCACCCCTCCACTTT. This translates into CASSLLPGWASGGDGNSPLHF.

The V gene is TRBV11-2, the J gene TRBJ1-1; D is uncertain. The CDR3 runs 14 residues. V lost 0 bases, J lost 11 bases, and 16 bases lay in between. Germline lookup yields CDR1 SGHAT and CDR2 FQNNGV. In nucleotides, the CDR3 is TGTGCCAGCAGCTTAGATCAAGGGTGGGTCGAGGCTTTCTTT. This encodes CASSLDQGWVEAFF.

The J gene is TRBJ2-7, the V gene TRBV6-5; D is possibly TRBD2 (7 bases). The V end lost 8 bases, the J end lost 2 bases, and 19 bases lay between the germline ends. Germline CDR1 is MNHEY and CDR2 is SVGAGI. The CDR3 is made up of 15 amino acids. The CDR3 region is CASLSEPGGAYEQYF. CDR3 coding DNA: TGTGCCAGCTTAAGCGAGCCGGGGGGCGCCTACGAGCAGTACTTC.

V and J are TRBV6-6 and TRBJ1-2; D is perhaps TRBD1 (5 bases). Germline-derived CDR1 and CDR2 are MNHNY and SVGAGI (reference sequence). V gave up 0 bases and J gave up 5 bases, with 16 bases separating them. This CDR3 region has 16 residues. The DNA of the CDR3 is TGTGCCAGCAGTTACTCGGAGCGGGCAGGGTGGTATGGCTACACCTTC. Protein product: CASSYSERAGWYGYTF.

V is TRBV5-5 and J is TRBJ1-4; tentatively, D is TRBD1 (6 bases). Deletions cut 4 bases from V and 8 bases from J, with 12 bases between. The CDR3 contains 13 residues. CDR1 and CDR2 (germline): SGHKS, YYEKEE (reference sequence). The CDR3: CASSLRQEEKLFF. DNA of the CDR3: TGTGCCAGCAGCCTAAGACAGGAGGAAAAACTGTTTTTT.

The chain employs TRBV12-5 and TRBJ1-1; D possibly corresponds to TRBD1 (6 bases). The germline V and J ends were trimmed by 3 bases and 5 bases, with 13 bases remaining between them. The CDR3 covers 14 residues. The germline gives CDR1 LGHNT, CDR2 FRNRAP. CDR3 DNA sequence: TGTGCTAGTGGTTTTGGGGGGGCGCGGACTGAAGCTTTCTTT. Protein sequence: CASGFGGARTEAFF.

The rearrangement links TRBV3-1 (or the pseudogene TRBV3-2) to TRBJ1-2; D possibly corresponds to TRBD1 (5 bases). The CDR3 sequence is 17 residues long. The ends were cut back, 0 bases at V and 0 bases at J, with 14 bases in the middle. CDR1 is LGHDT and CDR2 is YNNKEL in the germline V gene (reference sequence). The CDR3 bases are TGTGCCAGCAGCCAAGAGTCGACAGCCTTTCCTAACTATGGCTACACCTTC. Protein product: CASSQESTAFPNYGYTF.